These 30 T cell receptor beta chains came from one sample sequenced in a study of cytomegalovirus exposure and HLA in healthy donors. Produced via immunoSEQ multiplex PCR; TCRdb's table is partial and in-frame only. Found here are 220,000 or so clones, around 80% of them singletons; the top ten hold around 15%. Sequencing input: PBMCs. These receptors were taken from a woman aged 30 to 39 in good health and CMV-seropositive.

The chain recombines TRBV9 with TRBJ2-2; D tentatively fits TRBD1 or TRBD2 (5 bases each). CDR1 is SGDLS, CDR2 YYNGEE, per germline. The CDR3 sequence is 15 residues long. V lost 0 bases and J lost 3, with 9 bases in between. The CDR3 coding sequence is TGTGCCAGCAGCGTAGCAGGGACCTACACCGGGGAGCTGTTTTTT. Residues: CASSVAGTYTGELFF.

V and J are TRBV27 and TRBJ1-2; possible D gene TRBD1, 5 bases. CDR3 length: 15 residues. V dropped 6 bases and J dropped 7 bases, with 21 bases sitting between them. Germline CDR1 MNHEY, CDR2 SMNVEV (reference sequence). The CDR3 bases are TGTGCCAGCAGAAATTCGGGCCCGGTGGGGGGTGGCTACACCTTC. As protein: CASRNSGPVGGGYTF.

J is TRBJ1-2 and V is TRBV30, with TRBD1 matching over 11 bases. Germline values: CDR1 GTSNPN, CDR2 SVGIG (reference sequence). With 6 bases clipped from V and 8 bases from J, the junction kept 5 bases outside the gene matches. This CDR3 has 12 residues. Here the CDR3 reads CACGQGAYGYTF. The DNA for the CDR3 is TGTGCCTGTGGACAGGGGGCGTACGGCTACACCTTC.

This sequence joins TRBV2 and TRBJ2-7, with D possibly matching TRBD2 (5 bases). This CDR3 contains 13 residues. Trimming cost V 4 bases and J 2 bases, with 9 bases left between them. Germline V gene data show CDR1 as SNHLY and CDR2 as FYNNEI. CDR3 sequence reads: CASSVEGPYEQYF. The CDR3 region has the DNA TGTGCCAGCAGTGTTGAGGGCCCCTACGAGCAGTACTTC.

V gene TRBV29-1 combines with J gene TRBJ1-1; D perhaps matches TRBD1 (6 bases). The V end was cut by 4 bases, the J end by 5 bases, with 11 bases between. This CDR3 is built from 12 residues. In germline, CDR1 is SQVTM, CDR2 ANQGSEA. This chain's CDR3 is CSVARGLTEAFF. The CDR3 DNA is TGCAGCGTTGCCCGGGGGCTTACTGAAGCTTTCTTT.

The chain joins TRBV19 to TRBJ2-7; the D is unclear. CDR3 length: 14 amino acids. CDR1 LNHDA and CDR2 SQIVND come from the germline V gene (reference sequence). The V and J ends lost 6 bases and 5 bases respectively, with 17 bases between them. The CDR3 sequence: CASSPLQLLDEQYF. CDR3 nucleotide sequence: TGTGCCAGTAGCCCACTCCAGCTACTCGACGAGCAGTACTTC.

The chain has TRBV27 and TRBJ2-1; TRBD2 matches 9 bases. The CDR3 runs 16 residues. J was trimmed by 0 bases and V by 2 bases; bases with no gene match: 2. Germline V gene data show CDR1 as MNHEY and CDR2 as SMNVEV (reference sequence). CDR3 coding DNA: TGTGCCAGCAGTTTAGATAGCGGGGGCTCCTACAATGAGCAGTTCTTC. Its translation: CASSLDSGGSYNEQFF.

This clone was recorded only once. The rearrangement links TRBV2 to TRBJ1-1, with D unresolved. Germline V gene data show CDR1 as SNHLY and CDR2 as FYNNEI. The length of the CDR3 is 13 residues. The V gene lost 1 base and the J gene lost 1 base, with 4 bases spanning the gap. CDR3 amino acids: CASSEERNTEAFF. The CDR3 DNA follows: TGTGCCAGCAGTGAAGAGAGGAACACTGAAGCTTTCTTT. The entire variable domain, with the rest obtained from reference TRBV2 and TRBJ1-1, is as follows: EPEVTQTPSHQVTQMGQEVILRCVPISNHLYFYWYRQILGQKVEFLVSFYNNEISEKSEIFDDQFSVERPDGSNFTLKIRSTKLEDSAMYFCASSEERNTEAFFGQGTRLTVV.

This rearrangement joins TRBV27 to TRBJ1-2; D perhaps matches TRBD1 (6 bases). Looked up from germline, CDR1 is MNHEY and CDR2 is SMNVEV (reference sequence). This CDR3 has 16 residues. The V end lost 5 bases, the J end lost 7 bases, and 23 bases lay between the germline ends. CDR3: CASSQRRDTERGGYTF. For the CDR3, the DNA is TGTGCCAGCAGTCAGAGGCGGGACACGGAGCGCGGTGGCTACACCTTC.

The rearrangement uses TRBV5-1 and TRBJ1-5; D is unresolved. The CDR3 consists of 15 residues. V dropped 1 base and J dropped 2 bases, with 10 bases sitting between them. Germline V gene sequence: CDR1 SGHRS, CDR2 YFSETQ. CDR3 protein: CASSLSGRGNQPQHF. CDR3 DNA sequence: TGCGCCAGCAGCTTGAGCGGGAGAGGCAATCAGCCCCAGCATTTT.

On this clone: Distinct nucleotide sequences in the sample also encode this CDR3. This chain uses TRBV30 with TRBJ1-1, with D perhaps matching TRBD1 (5 bases). The germline V and J ends were trimmed by 0 bases and 0 bases, with 5 bases remaining between them. The CDR3 loop spans 13 amino acids. Germline CDR1 is GTSNPN and CDR2 is SVGIG (reference sequence). CDR3 nucleotides: TGTGCCTGGAGTGTAGGGGTGAACACTGAAGCTTTCTTT. It encodes CAWSVGVNTEAFF.

The chain has TRBV5-1 and TRBJ1-1, with D perhaps matching TRBD1 (6 bases). The germline V and J ends were trimmed by 0 bases and 5 bases, with 8 bases remaining between them. The germline V gene encodes CDR1 SGHRS and CDR2 YFSETQ. The CDR3 is made up of 13 amino acids. The DNA for the CDR3 is TGCGCCAGCAGCTTGGAAGGGGGAACTGAAGCTTTCTTT. Translating it yields CASSLEGGTEAFF.

This chain uses TRBV7-9 with TRBJ2-7; tentatively, D is TRBD1 (6 bases). The CDR3 spans 12 residues. CDR1 and CDR2 (germline): SEHNR, FQNEAQ (reference sequence). V lost 2 bases and J lost 5, with 7 bases in between. CDR3 amino acids: CASSLTGNEQYF. The CDR3 nucleotides read TGTGCCAGCAGCTTAACAGGGAACGAGCAGTACTTC.

J is TRBJ2-7 and V is TRBV4-1; 7 nucleotides align to TRBD2. Germline V lookup: CDR1 MGHRA, CDR2 YSYEKL. The CDR3 covers 16 residues. Trimming took 3 bases from V and 5 from J; bases not matched to a gene: 13. Here the CDR3 DNA reads TGCGCCAGCAGCCACACAGCGCGCGGGAGCCTCCACGAGCAGTACTTC. The encoded protein is CASSHTARGSLHEQYF.

A few counts support this clone. The chain is built from TRBV25-1 and TRBJ2-7; the match to TRBD2 covers 7 bases. The CDR3 has 12 residues. The V and J ends lost 8 bases and 3 bases, in that order; junction bases with no gene match: 4. Germline values: CDR1 MGHDK, CDR2 SYGVNS. The CDR3 bases are TGTGCCAGCGTTAGCGGGTACTACGAGCAGTACTTC. Residues: CASVSGYYEQYF.

V usage is TRBV4-1 and J usage is TRBJ2-7; D uncertain. This CDR3 has 14 amino acids. The germline V and J ends were trimmed by 3 bases and 0 bases, with 9 bases remaining between them. Germline assignment: CDR1 MGHRA and CDR2 YSYEKL. The CDR3 DNA reads as TGCGCCAGCAGCCAGAAGAGTAGCTCCTACGAGCAGTACTTC. Protein: CASSQKSSSYEQYF.

The V gene is TRBV11-2, the J gene TRBJ1-1; D call uncertain. Germline values: CDR1 SGHAT, CDR2 FQNNGV. The V and J ends lost 1 base and 3 bases respectively, with 6 bases between them. The CDR3 is made up of 13 amino acids. Here the CDR3 DNA reads TGTGCCAGCAGCTTAGTCGTGGACACTGAAGCTTTCTTT. Its translation: CASSLVVDTEAFF.

The chain has TRBV7-9 and TRBJ2-2; D is uncertain. The germline V and J ends were trimmed by 5 bases and 1 base, with 8 bases remaining between them. This CDR3 has 14 amino acids. Germline-derived CDR1 and CDR2 are SEHNR and FQNEAQ (reference sequence). CDR3 in DNA: TGTGCCAGCAGCCGCCGAGAGAACACCGGGGAGCTGTTTTTT. It is translated as CASSRRENTGELFF.

The rearrangement uses TRBV7-2 and TRBJ2-1, with TRBD2 identical over 10 bases. V was clipped by 4 bases and J by 5 bases; unmatched bases: 5. This CDR3 contains 15 residues. The germline gives CDR1 SGHTA, CDR2 FQGNSA. The CDR3 DNA reads as TGTGCCAGCAGCTCCTGGACTAGCGGTAACAATGAGCAGTTCTTC. Translation gives CASSSWTSGNNEQFF.

In this sample, this clone turned up once. The V gene is TRBV6-5, the J gene TRBJ2-7; maybe TRBD2 (5 bases). The CDR3 sequence is 16 residues long. Germline CDR1 reads MNHEY; CDR2 reads SVGAGI. Trimming shortened V by 1 base and J by 4 bases, and 17 bases separated the two germline ends. CDR3 amino acids: CASSYYVTGEGYEQYF. The CDR3 nucleotides read TGTGCCAGCAGTTACTATGTTACGGGTGAGGGTTACGAGCAGTACTTC.

The rearrangement uses TRBV7-9 and TRBJ1-5; D possibly corresponds to TRBD1 (5 bases). Between the trimmed V and J ends, which lost 0 bases and 1 base, there was a span of 13 bases. The CDR3 spans 17 residues. Germline V gene data show CDR1 as SEHNR and CDR2 as FQNEAQ (reference sequence). CDR3 in amino acids: CASSLAQAPGSNQPQHF. In nucleotides, the CDR3 is TGTGCCAGCAGCTTAGCGCAAGCCCCAGGGAGCAATCAGCCCCAGCATTTT.

This clone was observed once. The J gene is TRBJ2-3, the V gene TRBV11-2; D gene ambiguous. The CDR3 covers 15 residues. Trimming took 4 bases from V and 1 from J, leaving 12 bases between them. The germline CDR1 and CDR2 sequences are SGHAT and FQNNGV. The CDR3 spells CASSSPDIGTDTQYF. In DNA form, the CDR3 reads TGTGCCAGCAGCTCTCCGGATATAGGCACAGATACGCAGTATTTT.

The chain carries TRBV6-5 and TRBJ1-1; TRBD1 might be the D (5 bases). This CDR3 spans 11 amino acids. Germline-derived CDR1 and CDR2 are MNHEY and SVGAGI. Trimming removed 4 bases from V and 6 bases from J, with 6 bases in between. Here the CDR3 DNA reads TGTGCCAGCAGTTGGGGGGCTGAAGCTTTCTTT. Translation: CASSWGAEAFF.

This clone was recorded only once. J is TRBJ2-7 and V is TRBV28, with D perhaps assigned TRBD1 or TRBD2 (5 bases each). From germline, CDR1 is MDHEN and CDR2 SYDVKM. Trimming cost V 8 bases and J 2 bases, with 13 bases left between them. The CDR3 is 13 amino acids. The CDR3 sequence is CASEGWLTYEQYF. DNA of the CDR3: TGTGCCAGCGAGGGGTGGCTGACCTACGAGCAGTACTTC.

The chain couples TRBV28 to TRBJ1-5, with D hard to call. The V end lost 1 base, the J end lost 5 bases, and 3 bases lay between the germline ends. Looked up from germline, CDR1 is MDHEN and CDR2 is SYDVKM. The CDR3 is 12 residues long. The CDR3 DNA reads as TGTGCCAGCAGTTTATTAGATCAGCCCCAGCATTTT. Translating it yields CASSLLDQPQHF.

The chain joins TRBV6-5 to TRBJ1-5; TRBD1 agrees at 9 bases. The germline CDR1 and CDR2 sequences are MNHEY and SVGAGI. V dropped 5 bases and J dropped 8; count of bases not matched to a gene: 10. CDR3 length: 15 residues. The DNA for the CDR3 is TGTGCCAGCAGTACCGGGACAGGGAAGTTTGAGCCCCAGCATTTT. Protein: CASSTGTGKFEPQHF.

The rearrangement links TRBV7-2 to TRBJ2-7, with 9 bases aligning to TRBD1. From germline, CDR1 is SGHTA and CDR2 FQGNSA. The CDR3 covers 15 residues. V trimming: 4 bases; J trimming: 1 base; junction bases outside the gene matches: 5. The CDR3 DNA follows: TGTGCCAGCAGCTCAGACAGGGGGGTATCCTACGAGCAGTACTTC. Protein sequence: CASSSDRGVSYEQYF.

V gene TRBV7-2 combines with J gene TRBJ2-2, with TRBD2 matching over 15 bases. This CDR3 is built from 18 residues. V gave up 1 base and J gave up 6 bases; unmatched junction bases: 6. Germline-derived CDR1 and CDR2 are SGHTA and FQGNSA. As DNA, the CDR3 is TGTGCCAGCAGCTTAGTGGGACTAGCGGGAGGATCCCCCGGGGAGCTGTTTTTT. The encoded protein is CASSLVGLAGGSPGELFF.

This chain links TRBV7-2 with TRBJ1-2, with D possibly being TRBD1 (6 bases). Trimming removed 6 bases from V and 7 bases from J, with 15 bases in between. There are 13 residues in the CDR3. Looked up from germline, CDR1 is SGHTA and CDR2 is FQGNSA. CDR3 in DNA: TGTGCCAGCAGGCTAGGAGGGGGTTCTGGCTACACCTTC. Protein: CASRLGGGSGYTF.

V and J are TRBV20-1 and TRBJ2-1; no clear D. CDR1 and CDR2 from the germline V gene are DFQATT and SNEGSKA (reference sequence). Trimming removed 7 bases at V and 7 bases at J, with 11 bases between. The length of the CDR3 is 11 residues. The CDR3 nucleotides are TGCAGTGGCGAGCGAAGTAATGAGCAGTTCTTC. This sequence encodes CSGERSNEQFF.